This T cell receptor (beta chain) was sequenced in a study of technical replicates of blood from a few donors. A single count supports this clone. Trimming took 3 bases from V and 2 from J, leaving 15 bases between them. This CDR3 region has 16 residues. Germline loops: CDR1 LGHNA, CDR2 YNFKEQ. The protocol was immunoSEQ multiplex PCR, while the TCRdb copy is restricted to in-frame clones and leaves out a portion. The data contain about 73,000 clones, 93% of them singletons. Sequencing was performed on T cells isolated from PBMCs. This chain links TRBV4-2 with TRBJ2-3; D is perhaps TRBD2 (6 bases). The TCR sequence derives from a human donor in good health. DNA for the CDR3: TGTGCCAGCAGCCAGATAAGACTAGACTACACAGATACGCAGTATTTT. Its translation is CASSQIRLDYTDTQYF.